Listed below are T cell receptor beta chains from one sample, sequenced in a study of regulatory T cells in long-lasting Graves disease. TCRdb called the multiplex PCR reads again in MiXCR, with one record for every CDR3 protein. The sample has around 480,000 distinct CDR3 sequences; about 16% are singletons. This sample was also put to use in a study of T cells in Graves' hyperthyroidism and ophthalmopathy.

Sequencing used peripheral blood mononuclear cells (PBMCs), obtained at new diagnosis, from a patient treated with antithyroid drugs. Receptor source: a woman in her forties or fifties with Graves disease. Each CDR3 is given with its conserved first and last residue. A D gene is named only where the DNA matches it firmly. Some rows have no size entry. The others give once, few or many, or a class for an expanded clone.

size,D,J,V,DNA,CDR3
few,TRBD1,TRBJ1-4,TRBV10-3,TGTGCCATCAGTGCTGGGACAGCGGGTGCAACTAATGAAAAACTGTTTTTT,CAISAGTAGATNEKLFF
NA,NA,TRBJ1-1,TRBV7-9,TGTGCCAGCAGCGTAGCCGGGACTGAAGCTTTCTTT,CASSVAGTEAFF
many,NA,TRBJ2-7,TRBV2,TGTGCCAGCAGGGGCGCAACCTACGAGCAGTACTTC,CASRGATYEQYF
many,TRBD1,TRBJ2-1,TRBV9,TGTGCCAGCAGCGAGACCAGGGGGACCTACAATGAGCAGTTCTTC,CASSETRGTYNEQFF
few,TRBD2,TRBJ2-1,TRBV4-1,TGCGCCAGCAGGTCTGAGGCGGAGCGGGGTAGATATGAGCAGTTCTTC,CASRSEAERGRYEQFF
many,NA,TRBJ2-1,TRBV20-1,TGCAGTGCTAGAGCCCCATATATCACCTACAATGAGCAGTTCTTC,CSARAPYITYNEQFF
many,TRBD1,TRBJ1-2,TRBV18,TGTGCCAGCTCACTCCTGGACAGGGTAAACTATGGCTACACCTTC,CASSLLDRVNYGYTF
many,TRBD1,TRBJ2-1,TRBV12-3/TRBV12-4,TGTGCCAGCAGCACCTCAATTCAAGGGACAGGGGTGCTCTTC,CASSTSIQGTGVLF
few,NA,TRBJ2-2,TRBV9,TGTGCCAGCAGCGCCCAGGGGTTGGGCACCGGGGAGCTGTTTTTT,CASSAQGLGTGELFF
many,NA,TRBJ2-7,TRBV3-1,TGTGCCAGCAGCCAAAACACCTTAGGGACGGGGCTCTACGAGCAGTACTTC,CASSQNTLGTGLYEQYF
few,TRBD1,TRBJ2-2,TRBV9,TGTGCCAGCAGCGTAGAGACAGGGCCTAACACCGGGGAGCTGTTTTTT,CASSVETGPNTGELFF
NA,TRBD2,TRBJ2-3,TRBV20-1,TGCAGTGCTAGAGATCGGGCTAGCGGGGGGGCCACAGATACGCAGTATTTT,CSARDRASGGATDTQYF
many,NA,TRBJ1-6,TRBV28,TGTGCCAGCAGTCCGAACGGGCCGAATTCACCCCTCCACTTT,CASSPNGPNSPLHF
NA,NA,TRBJ1-1,TRBV15,TGTGCCACCAGCAGGACCGTAAACACTGAAGCTTTCTTT,CATSRTVNTEAFF
NA,TRBD1,TRBJ2-6,TRBV5-1,TGCGCCAGCAGCCCAGGGACAGGGGCCAGGGGGGCCAACGTCCTGACTTTC,CASSPGTGARGANVLTF
NA,TRBD2,TRBJ2-5,TRBV6-2/TRBV6-3,TGTGCCATCAGTCCGGGACTAGCGGGGGTGGAGACCCAGTACTTC,CAISPGLAGVETQYF
many,NA,TRBJ1-1,TRBV28,TGTGCCAGCAGCTCCTCAACGGGACGTATTATCACTGAAGCTTTCTTT,CASSSSTGRIITEAFF
NA,NA,TRBJ2-2,TRBV2,TGTGCCGGCAAAAGGGGGGAGGAGCTGTTTTTT,CAGKRGEELFF
few,NA,TRBJ1-5,TRBV10-2,TGCGCCAGCAGTGAGCCGGACCCTTATAGCAATCAGCCCCAGCATTTT,CASSEPDPYSNQPQHF
few,TRBD2,TRBJ2-3,TRBV10-3,TGTGCCATCAGTGACCCTGGGACTAGCGGGGGCACAGATACGCAGTATTTT,CAISDPGTSGGTDTQYF
NA,NA,TRBJ1-2,TRBV6-1,TGTGCCAGCCGCCCCCCCCATGGGGGTCTTGACTATGGCTACACCTTC,CASRPPHGGLDYGYTF
few,NA,TRBJ2-1,TRBV3-1,TGTGCCAGCAGCCACCTGATAAGCCATGAGCAGTTCTTC,CASSHLISHEQFF
few,NA,TRBJ2-5,TRBV7-9,TGTGCCAGCAGCTCCTGGGCCGGAGAATTAGAGGAGACCCAGTACTTC,CASSSWAGELEETQYF
many,TRBD1,TRBJ2-7,TRBV5-1,TGCGCCAGCAGCAAGGACAGGGGATCCGCCTACGAGCAGTACTTC,CASSKDRGSAYEQYF
many,NA,TRBJ1-1,TRBV4-1,TGCGCCAGCAGCCAAGATACGGCGGGGAGGGCTTTCTTT,CASSQDTAGRAFF
NA,NA,TRBJ2-5,TRBV19,TGTGCCAGTAAGGAGGCGTACATGGAAGAGACCCAGTACTTC,CASKEAYMEETQYF
NA,NA,TRBJ2-2,TRBV12-3/TRBV12-4,TGTGCCATCGAGTCACGGACCCACACCGGGGAGCTGTTTTTT,CAIESRTHTGELFF
NA,TRBD2,TRBJ2-3,TRBV30,TGTGCCTGGAGAAGGGCGGGGGTCACAGATACGCAGTATTTT,CAWRRAGVTDTQYF
few,NA,TRBJ1-5,TRBV15,TGTGCCACCAGCAGGGACCAGGGGTATTCTCAGCCCCAGCATTTT,CATSRDQGYSQPQHF
few,NA,TRBJ2-2,TRBV19,NA,CASSIGIFGNGELFF
NA,TRBD2,TRBJ2-7,TRBV7-8,TGTGCCAGCAGCCTAACTTTCGCTTTAGCGGGGGCCTACGAGCAGTACTTC,CASSLTFALAGAYEQYF
many,NA,TRBJ1-4,TRBV15,TGTGCCACCAGCAGAGGGGAAGGGGAAAAACTGTTTTTT,CATSRGEGEKLFF
many,TRBD2,TRBJ2-5,TRBV6-1,TGTGCCAGCAGTGAAGTCCGGACTAGGGACCAGTACTTC,CASSEVRTRDQYF
many,NA,TRBJ2-3,TRBV6-1,TGTGCCAGCAGTGACGACCGGGGTAGAGCAGATACGCAGTATTTT,CASSDDRGRADTQYF
NA,NA,TRBJ2-2,TRBV2,TGTGCCAGCAGCCTGGGGGGGGCGAACACCGAGGAGCTGTTTTTT,CASSLGGANTEELFF
few,TRBD1,TRBJ2-1,TRBV19,TGTGCCAGTAGTATTTCACAGGGGGCCTTGGATGAGCAGTTCTTC,CASSISQGALDEQFF
few,TRBD2,TRBJ2-3,TRBV3-1,TGTGCCAGCAGCCAAGTTCGCGTAGCGGGGGAATTCACAGATACGCAGTATTTT,CASSQVRVAGEFTDTQYF
many,NA,TRBJ2-3,TRBV9,TGTGCCAGCAGCCCTCCTATAGGGATCACAGATACGCAGTATTTT,CASSPPIGITDTQYF
NA,TRBD1,TRBJ1-2,TRBV6-1,TGTGCCAGCAGTGGACCCGGGACAGGGGTTGGCTACACCTTC,CASSGPGTGVGYTF
many,NA,TRBJ2-1,TRBV5-1,TGCGCCAGCGGTATGCCGGGGGCTTACAATGAGCAGTTCTTC,CASGMPGAYNEQFF
many,NA,TRBJ1-2,TRBV5-1,TGCGCCAGCAGCCGGACAGAAGGAGGTGGCTACACCTTC,CASSRTEGGGYTF
NA,TRBD1,TRBJ1-1,TRBV25-1,TGTGCCAGCGTATCCGGGACAGGGGGCACTGAAGCTTTCTTT,CASVSGTGGTEAFF
NA,NA,TRBJ2-2,TRBV5-1,TGCGCCAGCACCCCAAGAGCCGGCGCCGGGGAGCTGTTTTTT,CASTPRAGAGELFF
once,TRBD1,TRBJ1-1,TRBV2,TGTGCCAGCAGTGTGACAGGGGTGAGAACTGAAGCTTTCTTT,CASSVTGVRTEAFF
NA,NA,TRBJ2-5,TRBV11-2,TGTGCCAGCAGCTTAGGGTTTTTGGAGACCCAGTACTTC,CASSLGFLETQYF
many,NA,TRBJ2-5,TRBV11-2,TGTGCCAGCTTAGGGGGGCTATCCGCCGAGACCCAGTACTTC,CASLGGLSAETQYF
many,TRBD2,TRBJ2-2,TRBV2,TGTGCCAGCGTTAGGAGGCTAGCGGCCAACACCGGGGAGCTGTTTTTT,CASVRRLAANTGELFF
many,NA,TRBJ2-2,TRBV2,TGTGCCAGCCAAGAACAGGGATTGAGCACCGGGGAGCTGTTTTTT,CASQEQGLSTGELFF
few,NA,TRBJ1-3,TRBV5-6,TGTGCCAGCAGCTTGGCTGGCAGGTCGGGAAACACCATATATTTT,CASSLAGRSGNTIYF
many,NA,TRBJ2-1,TRBV3-1,TGTGCCAGCAGCCAAGCTCTCCCACAAAACTACAATGAGCAGTTCTTC,CASSQALPQNYNEQFF
few,TRBD1,TRBJ1-2,TRBV27,TGTGCCAGCAGTTTCGGGCTAGGGACAGGGGGCAGGGGCTACACCTTC,CASSFGLGTGGRGYTF
many,NA,TRBJ1-4,TRBV12-3/TRBV12-4,TGTGCCAGCAGGTTGTCCGGGGGCCGAGAAAAACTGTTTTTT,CASRLSGGREKLFF
few,NA,TRBJ1-3,TRBV12-3/TRBV12-4,TGTGCCAGCAGCGGTCCCGGGGCAGTTTACTCTGGAAACACCATATATTTT,CASSGPGAVYSGNTIYF
few,NA,TRBJ1-5,TRBV20-1,TGCAGTGCTAGAGATTTAGATCGGGACATACATAGCAATCAGCCCCAGCATTTT,CSARDLDRDIHSNQPQHF
NA,TRBD2,TRBJ2-3,TRBV5-1,TGCGCCAGCAGCAAGCAGGGAGGGACAGATACGCAGTATTTT,CASSKQGGTDTQYF
many,NA,TRBJ2-5,TRBV7-9,TGTGCCAGCAGCCCCCCCTGGCCCCAGGAGACCCAGTACTTC,CASSPPWPQETQYF
many,TRBD1,TRBJ1-2,TRBV5-6,TGTGCCAGCAGTTTGGACAGGGTTGGCTATGGCTACACCTTC,CASSLDRVGYGYTF
many,TRBD1,TRBJ2-6,TRBV12-3/TRBV12-4,TGTGCCAGCAGCCCGGGACAGGTCGTGCTTTCTGGGGCCAACGTCCTGACTTTC,CASSPGQVVLSGANVLTF
few,NA,TRBJ1-2,TRBV5-6,TGTGCCAGCAGTAAAGCTTACCGGACACCTAACTATGGCTACACCTTC,CASSKAYRTPNYGYTF
many,TRBD1,TRBJ2-7,TRBV28,TGTGCCAGCAGCAGCCGGGACAGCCACTCCTACGAGCAGTACTTC,CASSSRDSHSYEQYF